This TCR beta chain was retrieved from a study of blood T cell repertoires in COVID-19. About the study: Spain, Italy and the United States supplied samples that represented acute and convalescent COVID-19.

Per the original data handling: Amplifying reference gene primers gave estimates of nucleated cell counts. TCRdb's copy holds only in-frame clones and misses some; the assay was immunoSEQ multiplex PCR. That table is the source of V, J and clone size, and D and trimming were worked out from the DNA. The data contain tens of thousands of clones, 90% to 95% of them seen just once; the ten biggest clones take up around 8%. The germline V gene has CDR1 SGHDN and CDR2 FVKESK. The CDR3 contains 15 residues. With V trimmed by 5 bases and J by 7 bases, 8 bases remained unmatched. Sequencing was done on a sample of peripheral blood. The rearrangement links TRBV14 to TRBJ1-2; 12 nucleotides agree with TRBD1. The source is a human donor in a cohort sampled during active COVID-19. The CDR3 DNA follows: TGTGCCAGCAGCGTCACCGGGACAGGGGGCCTTGGCTACACCTTC. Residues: CASSVTGTGGLGYTF.